This is a list of T cell receptor beta chains from one sample in a study of preoperative IRX-2 immunotherapy in early breast cancer. Only in-frame clones appear in the TCRdb table, and some are missing; sequencing was by immunoSEQ multiplex PCR. Among roughly 26,000 clones listed, roughly four fifths were seen once. The material sequenced was lymph node tissue, taken after IRX-2 immunotherapy. The receptors come from a human donor with breast cancer. CDR3s include the opening cysteine and the closing phenylalanine or tryptophan. D genes are given only for firm matches.

D gene: TRBD1
V gene: TRBV28
J gene: TRBJ1-2
CDR3 protein: CASSPTAGTGRGGYTF

D gene: NA
V gene: TRBV28
J gene: TRBJ2-1
CDR3 protein: CASSLEELPGNEQFF

D gene: NA
V gene: TRBV6-8
J gene: TRBJ2-7
CDR3 protein: CASSKNREVYEQYF

D gene: TRBD1
V gene: TRBV30
J gene: TRBJ1-1
CDR3 protein: CAWSLGQGNTEAFF

D gene: NA
V gene: TRBV18
J gene: TRBJ1-3
CDR3 protein: CASSPDSPVSGNTIYF

D gene: TRBD2
V gene: TRBV6-8
J gene: TRBJ2-1
CDR3 protein: CASAYGTSGGNEQFF

D gene: NA
V gene: TRBV11-3
J gene: TRBJ1-6
CDR3 protein: CASSRGTSGNSPLHF

D gene: NA
V gene: TRBV11-3
J gene: TRBJ1-1
CDR3 protein: CASSLSGLSNTEAFF

D gene: NA
V gene: TRBV19
J gene: TRBJ1-5
CDR3 protein: CASSHPTTGTSNQPQHF

D gene: NA
V gene: TRBV6-8
J gene: TRBJ1-1
CDR3 protein: CASSLTVNTEAFF

D gene: NA
V gene: TRBV7-1
J gene: TRBJ2-6
CDR3 protein: CASSLSPTGANVLTF

D gene: NA
V gene: TRBV25-1
J gene: TRBJ2-6
CDR3 protein: CASSEFESGANVLTF

D gene: NA
V gene: TRBV18
J gene: TRBJ2-3
CDR3 protein: CASSISGLRGTDTQYF

D gene: NA
V gene: TRBV19
J gene: TRBJ1-5
CDR3 protein: CASSIDRVVGQPQHF

D gene: TRBD1
V gene: TRBV14
J gene: TRBJ1-6
CDR3 protein: CASSPMRGRGNSPLHF

D gene: TRBD2
V gene: TRBV30
J gene: TRBJ2-5
CDR3 protein: CALTAGGTFQETQYF

D gene: NA
V gene: TRBV18
J gene: TRBJ1-1
CDR3 protein: CASSGQGRTEAFF

D gene: NA
V gene: TRBV30
J gene: TRBJ1-4
CDR3 protein: CAWSKGGGGEKLFF

D gene: NA
V gene: TRBV18
J gene: TRBJ2-2
CDR3 protein: CASSPPYTGELFF

D gene: TRBD1
V gene: TRBV6-8
J gene: TRBJ1-2
CDR3 protein: CASNRDSANYGYTF

D gene: NA
V gene: TRBV5-1
J gene: TRBJ2-1
CDR3 protein: CASSLETGVYNEQFF

D gene: NA
V gene: TRBV19
J gene: TRBJ2-5
CDR3 protein: CASSIRQQETQYF

D gene: NA
V gene: TRBV29-1
J gene: TRBJ2-7
CDR3 protein: CSVTQGTEEQYF

D gene: NA
V gene: TRBV18
J gene: TRBJ1-5
CDR3 protein: CASSPAERNQPQHF

D gene: NA
V gene: TRBV18
J gene: TRBJ1-2
CDR3 protein: CASSFALPLDGYTF

D gene: TRBD2
V gene: TRBV23-1
J gene: TRBJ2-1
CDR3 protein: CASSQVLTSGGFEQFF

D gene: TRBD2
V gene: TRBV18
J gene: TRBJ2-1
CDR3 protein: CASSQSGGGYNEQFF

D gene: NA
V gene: TRBV18
J gene: TRBJ1-1
CDR3 protein: CASSPSQDTEAFF

D gene: TRBD1
V gene: TRBV6-8
J gene: TRBJ1-1
CDR3 protein: CASRGQQNTEAFF

D gene: TRBD1
V gene: TRBV7-1
J gene: TRBJ1-3
CDR3 protein: CASSFGRDRSSGNTIYF

D gene: TRBD1
V gene: TRBV29-1
J gene: TRBJ1-2
CDR3 protein: CSVEAWWTGENGYTF

D gene: TRBD2
V gene: TRBV19
J gene: TRBJ2-1
CDR3 protein: CASVNSGGAYNEQFF

D gene: NA
V gene: TRBV14
J gene: TRBJ1-2
CDR3 protein: CASSQDRAYGYTF